This T cell receptor beta chain appears in the sequencing data of a study of cytomegalovirus exposure and HLA in healthy donors. General observations from the study: V- and J-gene trimming of TCR beta was linked (in a later analysis) to a missense DCLRE1C variant.

V gave up 6 bases and J gave up 3 bases, with 12 bases separating them. Germline V gives CDR1 MNHNS, CDR2 SASEGT. The CDR3 covers 13 residues. All donors participated as healthy donors of bone marrow. PCR primers comprised 60 Vbeta and 13 Jbeta primers. Sequencing was performed with immunoSEQ multiplex PCR; in TCRdb, only in-frame clones are kept and a portion is missing. The table records around 67,000 clones, around 89% of them present only once. Remarks on this clone: Antigen: not known.

The source of this sequence is a woman in her thirties in good health and CMV-seropositive. J is TRBJ2-7 and V is TRBV6-1; a weak D match, TRBD2 (6 bases). Sequencing input: PBMCs. The CDR3: CASSLWRDYEQYF. CDR3 nucleotides: TGTGCCAGCAGCTTATGGAGGGACTACGAGCAGTACTTC.